A selection of T cell receptor beta chains follows, all from one sample in a study of blood T cell repertoires in COVID-19. Clones were sequenced by immunoSEQ multiplex PCR, and TCRdb holds only the in-frame ones, with some missing. Among nearly 250,000 clones listed, about 82% were seen once. The source material was peripheral blood. The receptor set was obtained from a woman at least 80 years old with COVID-19, enrolled during active disease. Both conserved end residues are part of each CDR3. D genes are given only for firm matches. For some rows the clone size is stated as once, few or many, or as a class when expanded; others skip it.

V,length,D,J,size,CDR3,DNA
TRBV10-2,14,.,TRBJ1-1,.,CASTLGPWGGEAFF,TGCGCCAGCACCCTCGGCCCCTGGGGCGGCGAAGCTTTCTTT
TRBV14,15,TRBD1,TRBJ2-1,.,CASSQLQGRGDEQFF,TGTGCCAGCAGCCAACTACAGGGGCGAGGGGATGAGCAGTTCTTC
TRBV7-8,13,.,TRBJ1-2,.,CASSFRADYGYTF,TGTGCCAGCAGCTTCAGGGCGGACTATGGCTACACCTTC
TRBV5-4,16,TRBD1,TRBJ1-2,.,CASSDEWDRSAYGYTF,TGTGCCAGCAGCGACGAATGGGACAGGAGTGCCTATGGCTACACCTTC
TRBV12-3/TRBV12-4,12,.,TRBJ1-2,.,CASSPGEAFYTF,TGTGCCAGCAGTCCCGGGGAGGCCTTCTACACCTTC
TRBV12-3/TRBV12-4,12,TRBD1,TRBJ2-1,.,CASKGGLDEQFF,TGTGCCAGCAAAGGGGGCTTGGATGAGCAGTTCTTC
TRBV2,12,TRBD1,TRBJ1-1,.,CARTGGDTEAFF,TGTGCCAGGACAGGGGGAGACACTGAAGCTTTCTTT
TRBV2,16,TRBD2,TRBJ2-2,.,CASSGRAGGNTGELFF,TGTGCCAGCAGTGGGAGAGCGGGGGGGAACACCGGGGAGCTGTTTTTT
TRBV3-1/TRBV3-2,14,.,TRBJ2-3,.,CASSQRTGTDTQYF,TGTGCCAGCAGCCAAAGGACAGGCACAGATACGCAGTATTTT
TRBV2,15,TRBD1,TRBJ1-4,.,CASRPTGGMVEKLFF,TGTGCCAGCAGACCAACAGGGGGGATGGTTGAAAAACTGTTTTTT
TRBV28,14,TRBD1,TRBJ1-1,.,CASSSGGPNTEAFF,TGTGCCAGCAGTTCAGGGGGCCCGAACACTGAAGCTTTCTTT
TRBV12-2,15,.,TRBJ1-2,many,CASRLGEWLLGGYTF,TGTGCAAGTCGCTTAGGGGAGTGGCTCTTAGGTGGCTACACCTTC
TRBV11-2,15,TRBD1,TRBJ1-1,.,CASSARQGVNTEAFF,TGTGCCAGCAGCGCTCGACAGGGAGTGAACACTGAAGCTTTCTTT
TRBV7-9,14,TRBD2,TRBJ2-3,.,CASRMGSGSHAQYF,TGTGCCAGCAGGATGGGTAGCGGGAGCCACGCGCAGTATTTT
TRBV5-4,15,TRBD2,TRBJ2-1,.,CASSPAGGSYNEQFF,TGTGCCAGCAGCCCGGCCGGGGGGTCCTACAATGAGCAGTTCTTC
TRBV5-4,16,.,TRBJ2-1,.,CASSLGGLGGLNEQFF,TGTGCCAGCAGCTTGGGGGGCCTCGGGGGTCTCAATGAGCAGTTCTTC
TRBV18,16,TRBD1,TRBJ1-5,.,CASTETLGGADQPQHF,TGTGCCAGCACAGAAACCCTAGGGGGCGCGGATCAGCCCCAGCATTTT
TRBV6-5,13,.,TRBJ1-6,.,CASSRGPDSPLHF,TGTGCCAGCAGCAGGGGACCGGATTCACCCCTCCACTTT
TRBV7-9,15,.,TRBJ1-2,.,CASSWAGSSDYGYTF,TGTGCCAGCAGCTGGGCGGGTTCAAGTGACTATGGCTACACCTTC
TRBV19,15,.,TRBJ1-6,.,CASSIGAIDYSPLHF,TGTGCCAGTAGTATAGGCGCCATTGATTATTCACCCCTCCACTTT
TRBV9,17,.,TRBJ1-1,.,CASSVAIPGLKNTEAFF,TGTGCCAGCAGCGTAGCTATCCCGGGACTGAAGAACACTGAAGCTTTCTTT
TRBV6-5,14,.,TRBJ1-2,.,CASSYSKQGYGYTF,TGTGCCAGCAGTTACTCGAAACAGGGTTATGGCTACACCTTC
TRBV6-2/TRBV6-3,15,TRBD1,TRBJ2-7,.,CASSLAGTGVAEQYF,TGTGCCAGCAGTCTAGCCGGGACAGGGGTGGCCGAGCAGTACTTC
TRBV18,13,.,TRBJ1-1,.,CASSPGGRDEAFF,TGTGCCAGCTCACCAGGGGGCAGGGATGAAGCTTTCTTT
TRBV5-1,15,.,TRBJ1-5,.,CASSPGGQGNQPQHF,TGCGCCAGCAGTCCGGGGGGGCAGGGGAATCAGCCCCAGCATTTT
TRBV9,16,.,TRBJ1-3,.,CASSPESAFSGNTIYF,TGTGCCAGCAGCCCGGAGTCAGCCTTCTCTGGAAACACCATATATTTT
TRBV19,13,TRBD1,TRBJ1-1,.,CALRDREDTEAFF,TGTGCTCTGAGGGACAGGGAGGACACTGAAGCTTTCTTT
TRBV20-1,14,.,TRBJ2-7,.,CSASGQGSSYEQYF,TGCAGTGCTAGTGGGCAGGGGAGCTCCTACGAGCAGTACTTC
TRBV24-1,14,.,TRBJ2-1,.,CATSDWPSYNEQFF,TGTGCCACCAGTGATTGGCCCTCCTACAATGAGCAGTTCTTC
TRBV29-1,14,.,TRBJ1-2,.,CSAGTGLPNYGYTF,TGCAGCGCCGGAACAGGGTTACCGAACTATGGCTACACCTTC
TRBV7-9,15,.,TRBJ1-4,few,CASSDSPATNEKLFF,TGTGCCAGCAGCGACAGCCCTGCAACTAATGAAAAACTGTTTTTT
TRBV5-1,12,.,TRBJ1-2,.,CASSLRGDGYTF,TGCGCCAGCAGCTTGAGGGGCGATGGCTACACCTTC
TRBV25-1,16,TRBD1,TRBJ2-6,.,CASSQDRATGANVLTF,TGTGCCAGCAGCCAAGACAGGGCAACTGGGGCCAACGTCCTGACTTTC
TRBV7-2,14,.,TRBJ2-5,.,CASSPGGRQETQYF,TGTGCCAGCAGCCCGGGGGGCCGTCAAGAGACCCAGTACTTC
TRBV11-3,16,.,TRBJ1-4,.,CASSLRPGHSNEKLFF,TGTGCCAGCAGCTTACGCCCGGGACACTCTAATGAAAAACTGTTTTTT
TRBV2,12,TRBD1,TRBJ1-2,.,CASNRQGYGYTF,TGTGCCAGCAACCGACAGGGCTATGGCTACACCTTC
TRBV6-1,12,.,TRBJ1-2,.,CASSEATYGYTF,TGTGCCAGCAGTGAAGCTACTTATGGCTACACCTTC
TRBV5-5,16,TRBD1,TRBJ1-4,.,CASSLYVGTGSEKLFF,TGTGCCAGCAGCTTGTACGTCGGGACAGGGAGTGAAAAACTGTTTTTT
TRBV7-9,18,TRBD2,TRBJ2-1,.,CASSLTLAPLATYNEQFF,TGTGCCAGCAGCTTGACACTAGCGCCCTTAGCAACCTACAATGAGCAGTTCTTC
TRBV19,16,TRBD1,TRBJ1-3,.,CASSTRPTGTGNTIYF,TGTGCCAGTAGTACTCGGCCGACAGGGACTGGAAACACCATATATTTT
TRBV3-1/TRBV3-2,13,.,TRBJ1-2,.,CASSPETGAGYTF,TGTGCCAGCAGCCCAGAGACTGGGGCGGGCTACACCTTC
TRBV6-6,14,.,TRBJ2-5,.,CASSFPSAGETQYF,TGTGCCAGCAGCTTCCCATCCGCGGGGGAGACCCAGTACTTC
TRBV18,15,.,TRBJ2-5,.,CASSPLLGGLETQYF,TGTGCCAGCTCACCGTTACTGGGGGGGCTGGAGACCCAGTACTTC
TRBV2,14,.,TRBJ1-1,.,CASSVSGQNTEAFF,TGTGCCAGCAGCGTGAGTGGTCAGAACACTGAAGCTTTCTTT
TRBV6-6,14,TRBD1,TRBJ1-4,.,CASSHGTASEKLFF,TGTGCCAGCAGTCACGGGACAGCGAGTGAAAAACTGTTTTTT
TRBV9,14,.,TRBJ2-5,.,CASSLGGLQETQYF,TGTGCCAGCAGCTTAGGGGGACTGCAAGAGACCCAGTACTTC
TRBV2,14,TRBD1,TRBJ1-5,.,CASSPGTANQPQHF,TGTGCCAGCAGTCCCGGGACAGCAAATCAGCCCCAGCATTTT
TRBV6-5,14,TRBD1,TRBJ1-1,.,CASSSDRANTEAFF,TGTGCCAGCAGTTCAGACAGGGCGAACACTGAAGCTTTCTTT
TRBV7-9,16,.,TRBJ2-1,.,CASSLHRPIDSGEQFF,TGTGCCAGCAGCTTACACAGACCGATCGACAGTGGTGAGCAGTTCTTC
TRBV19,14,.,TRBJ1-6,.,CASSITEMNSPLHF,TGTGCCAGTAGTATAACAGAGATGAATTCACCCCTCCACTTT
TRBV19,14,TRBD1,TRBJ1-1,once,CASRGSGTGIEAFF,TGTGCCAGTAGGGGTAGCGGGACAGGGATTGAGGCTTTCTTT
TRBV19,15,TRBD2,TRBJ2-7,.,CASSIGSGGRYEQYF,TGTGCCAGTAGTATTGGTAGCGGGGGGCGATACGAGCAGTACTTC
TRBV28,21,.,TRBJ2-2,.,CASTPDSSYFSDYHAEGELFF,TGTGCCAGCACCCCGGACAGCTCCTATTTCTCTGACTATCACGCCGAGGGGGAGCTGTTTTTT